The 22 T cell receptor beta chains in this list originate from one sample, sequenced in a study of T cell changes during pregnancy in multiple sclerosis. The data were produced by immunoSEQ multiplex PCR, yet TCRdb's version contains in-frame clones alone and is incomplete. The sample yields about 51,000 clones, approximately 90% seen once. The material sequenced was CD8+ T cells from peripheral blood mononuclear cells, taken in the second trimester of pregnancy. The receptors derive from a female donor with multiple sclerosis, enrolled in a pregnancy study.

This clone is a singleton in its sample. The chain has TRBV6-1 and TRBJ2-2; D remains ambiguous. There are 10 residues in the CDR3. Germline values: CDR1 MNHNS, CDR2 SASEGT. Trimming removed 7 bases at V and 7 bases at J, with 4 bases between. The CDR3 region is CASTSGELFF. The CDR3 DNA reads TGTGCCAGCACTAGCGGGGAGCTGTTTTTT.

The rearrangement links TRBV15 to TRBJ2-5; D ambiguous. CDR3 size: 14 residues. V shed 5 bases and J shed 2 bases, with 12 bases lying between them. The germline V gene has CDR1 LNHNV and CDR2 YYDKDF (reference sequence). The CDR3 coding sequence is TGTGCCACCAGCCCCGAGTCCAAACAAGAGACCCAGTACTTC. Translated, it gives CATSPESKQETQYF.

This clone has a single count. This sequence joins TRBV6-1 and TRBJ2-3, with 10 bases lining up with TRBD2. Per germline, CDR1 MNHNS and CDR2 SASEGT. CDR3 length equals 17 residues. Trimming removed 1 base from V and 10 bases from J; junction bases left unmatched: 14. The CDR3 spells CASSEVAEAGGPGSQYF. The CDR3 DNA sequence: TGTGCCAGCAGTGAAGTAGCTGAAGCGGGGGGGCCAGGGTCGCAGTATTTT.

The gene calls are TRBV19 and TRBJ2-7, with 7 bases lining up with TRBD1. J was trimmed by 3 bases and V by 1 base; bases with no gene match: 9. This CDR3 has 16 amino acids. Germline V gives CDR1 LNHDA, CDR2 SQIVND (reference sequence). The CDR3 region has the DNA TGTGCCAGTAGTATAGCCCTCGGCAACAGGGGCTACGAGCAGTACTTC. Translated: CASSIALGNRGYEQYF.

The table lists this clone with a count of one. This chain connects TRBV11-2 to TRBJ2-2, with 7 bases identical to TRBD2. The CDR3 is made up of 14 amino acids. J gave up 5 bases and V 1 base, and 1 base lay outside the gene matches. From germline, CDR1 is SGHAT and CDR2 FQNNGV. CDR3 region: CASSLAGGTGELFF. DNA of the CDR3: TGTGCCAGCAGCTTAGCGGGGGGTACCGGGGAGCTGTTTTTT.

The rearrangement links TRBV18 to TRBJ1-6; TRBD1 matches 8 bases. Germline loops: CDR1 KGHSH, CDR2 LQKENI. The CDR3 runs 18 residues. The V and J ends lost 2 bases and 8 bases, in that order; junction bases with no gene match: 14. DNA of the CDR3: TGTGCCAGCTCACCAGAGTATTGGCAGGGGGCGGACGATTCACCCCTCCACTTT. This sequence encodes CASSPEYWQGADDSPLHF.

The CDR3 is CASSDHRDRGTDTQYF. The CDR3 region has the DNA TGTGCCAGCAGTGATCACCGGGACAGGGGCACAGATACGCAGTATTTT. The rearrangement uses TRBV6-1 and TRBJ2-3, with 9 bases aligning to TRBD1. CDR1 and CDR2 from the germline V gene are MNHNS and SASEGT. The CDR3 extends over 16 amino acids. Trimming cost V 3 bases and J 1 base; bases outside gene matches: 5.

This clone was seen only once. This same CDR3 is encoded by further DNA sequences in the sample. The chain is built from TRBV4-1 and TRBJ2-7, with TRBD1 identical over 9 bases. The CDR3 extends over 14 amino acids. Looked up from germline, CDR1 is MGHRA and CDR2 is YSYEKL. V lost 1 base to trimming and J lost 2 bases; unmatched junction nucleotides: 0. DNA for the CDR3: TGCGCCAGCAGCCAAGGACAGGGGGCCTACGAGCAGTACTTC. Its translation: CASSQGQGAYEQYF.

This chain connects TRBV4-1 to TRBJ2-1, with D possibly TRBD1 on 6 matching bases. CDR1 and CDR2 (germline): MGHRA, YSYEKL. Trimming took 2 bases from V and 4 from J, leaving 12 bases between them. The CDR3 covers 15 residues. CDR3 protein: CASSQQGNGYNEQFF. The CDR3 DNA reads as TGCGCCAGCAGCCAACAGGGGAACGGATACAATGAGCAGTTCTTC.

V is TRBV9 and J is TRBJ1-1, with D perhaps TRBD1 (5 bases). CDR3 length: 15 residues. Germline V gene data show CDR1 as SGDLS and CDR2 as YYNGEE. Trimming took off 3 bases at V and 0 bases at J, with 12 bases between the two ends. The CDR3 nucleotides read TGTGCCAGCAGCGGGGGGGACCGCATGAACACTGAAGCTTTCTTT. Protein product: CASSGGDRMNTEAFF.

The gene calls are TRBV7-9 and TRBJ2-4; D unresolved. V was cut by 3 bases and J by 0 bases, with 6 bases left in between. This CDR3 has 14 residues. In germline, CDR1 is SEHNR, CDR2 FQNEAQ (reference sequence). CDR3 nucleotide sequence: TGTGCCAGCAGCTTGATACTAGCCAAAAACATTCAGTACTTC. Protein sequence: CASSLILAKNIQYF.

The rearrangement links TRBV15 to TRBJ1-5, with 7 bases matching TRBD1. Germline V gives CDR1 LNHNV, CDR2 YYDKDF (reference sequence). V lost 9 bases to trimming and J lost 0 bases; unmatched junction nucleotides: 11. This CDR3 has 16 amino acids. CDR3 loop: CATRQGTEYSNQPQHF. CDR3 coding DNA: TGTGCCACGCGCCAGGGGACAGAATATAGCAATCAGCCCCAGCATTTT.

There are a few counts of this clone. Here the CDR3 reads CASSFGGGPSNEQFF. The DNA of the CDR3 is TGTGCCAGCAGCTTTGGGGGGGGGCCTTCGAATGAGCAGTTCTTC. This chain connects TRBV5-8 to TRBJ2-1, with D maybe TRBD2 (7 bases). V lost 2 bases and J 7 bases, leaving 16 bases between the germline ends. Per the germline V gene, CDR1 is SGHTS and CDR2 is YDEGEE. The CDR3 extends over 15 amino acids.

The gene calls are TRBV19 and TRBJ2-1, with a possible D match to TRBD2 (6 bases). Germline lookup yields CDR1 LNHDA and CDR2 SQIVND (reference sequence). The CDR3 spans 13 residues. Trimming stripped 5 bases from V and 6 bases from J, with 11 bases between. The CDR3 sequence: CASSGGWGNEQFF. DNA of the CDR3: TGTGCCAGTAGTGGGGGGTGGGGCAATGAGCAGTTCTTC.

V is TRBV7-9 and J is TRBJ2-3; 7 positions match TRBD1. V dropped 2 bases and J dropped 6; count of bases not matched to a gene: 8. CDR1 SEHNR and CDR2 FQNEAQ come from the germline V gene (reference sequence). There are 15 residues in the CDR3. The DNA of the CDR3 is TGTGCCAGCAGCTTAAGACAGGGTACAAGGGATACGCAGTATTTT. Protein: CASSLRQGTRDTQYF.

The gene calls are TRBV30 and TRBJ2-5, with D perhaps TRBD2 (7 bases). Germline V gene data show CDR1 as GTSNPN and CDR2 as SVGIG (reference sequence). V was shortened by 3 bases and J by 2 bases, with 22 bases between the two germline ends. The length of the CDR3 is 17 residues. DNA for the CDR3: TGTGCCTGGAGGCCCGGCGGGGGCTTTTCCCGACAAGAGACCCAGTACTTC. Translating gives CAWRPGGGFSRQETQYF. The full variable domain, completed using reference TRBV30 and TRBJ2-5, is SQTIHQWPATLVQPVGSPLSLECTVEGTSNPNLYWYRQAAGRGLQLLFYSVGIGQISSEVPQNLSASRPQDRQFILSSKKLLLSDSGFYLCAWRPGGGFSRQETQYFGPGTRLLVL.

This rearrangement joins TRBV14 to TRBJ2-1; TRBD2 matches 13 bases. The CDR3 extends over 16 amino acids. From germline, CDR1 is SGHDN and CDR2 FVKESK. With 2 bases clipped from V and 6 bases from J, the junction kept 4 bases outside the gene matches. The CDR3 DNA reads TGTGCCAGCAGCCAAAGACTAGCGGGGGGCTCCAATGAGCAGTTCTTC. It translates to CASSQRLAGGSNEQFF.

This clone was seen more than once but under ten times. The chain links TRBV4-1 to TRBJ1-1; TRBD1 matches 7 bases. There are 11 residues in the CDR3. Looked up from germline, CDR1 is MGHRA and CDR2 is YSYEKL. With 1 base clipped from V and 10 bases from J, the junction kept 0 bases outside the gene matches. This CDR3 reads CASSQGTGAFF. CDR3 DNA sequence: TGCGCCAGCAGCCAAGGGACAGGAGCTTTCTTT.

The chain links TRBV7-9 to TRBJ2-5, with a weak D call TRBD1 (5 bases). Trimming left V 4 bases short and J 4 bases short, with 16 bases between. CDR3 size: 15 residues. CDR1 SEHNR and CDR2 FQNEAQ come from the germline V gene (reference sequence). The DNA of the CDR3 is TGTGCCAGCAGCTCAAGGGATGGGGCTCTAGAGACCCAGTACTTC. This encodes CASSSRDGALETQYF.

The chain has TRBV7-3 and TRBJ2-1, with TRBD1 matching over 8 bases. This CDR3 has 14 amino acids. CDR1 and CDR2 (germline): SGHTA, FQGTGA. The CDR3 DNA is TGTGCGAGCTCCGTTTCAGGGGGCGCGGATGAGCAGTTCTTC. Amino acid sequence: CASSVSGGADEQFF.

V is TRBV9 and J is TRBJ2-4, with 16 bases fitting TRBD2. The CDR3 has 14 residues. Losses at the gene ends were 3 bases for V and 10 bases for J; bases not matched to a gene: 1. Germline-derived CDR1 and CDR2 are SGDLS and YYNGEE. The CDR3 DNA sequence: TGTGCCAGCAGCGGGGGACTAGCGGGGGGGATTCAGTACTTC. Translating it yields CASSGGLAGGIQYF.

V is TRBV13 and J is TRBJ1-1; no definite D call. With 3 bases removed from V and 5 bases from J, the gap between germline ends came to 13 bases. CDR1 is PRHDT, CDR2 FYEKMQ, per germline (reference sequence). The CDR3 sequence is 14 residues long. DNA for the CDR3: TGTGCCAGCAGCTTCCCGACGGGAGGGACTGAAGCTTTCTTT. This encodes CASSFPTGGTEAFF.